This entry lists 25 T cell receptor beta chains sequenced from one sample in a study of cytomegalovirus exposure and HLA in healthy donors. Primers: 60 Vbeta forward and 13 Jbeta reverse. Sequencing was performed with immunoSEQ multiplex PCR; in TCRdb, only in-frame clones are kept and a portion is missing. This repertoire includes approximately 190,000 clones. Sequencing used PBMCs. Receptors were obtained from a boy younger than 18 in good health and CMV-seronegative.

The chain carries TRBV5-4 and TRBJ1-1; D perhaps matches TRBD1 (6 bases). CDR1 is SGHNT and CDR2 is YYREEE in the germline V gene (reference sequence). The CDR3 covers 14 residues. Deletions cut 4 bases from V and 0 bases from J, with 10 bases between. CDR3 DNA sequence: TGTGCCAGCAGCACCGAGGGGGTGAACACTGAAGCTTTCTTT. This codes for CASSTEGVNTEAFF.

The V and J genes are TRBV2 and TRBJ1-6; D is unresolved. Germline CDR1 reads SNHLY; CDR2 reads FYNNEI. The CDR3 extends over 12 amino acids. V lost 7 bases and J lost 6, with 7 bases in between. The CDR3 loop is CASTEINSPLHF. CDR3 in DNA: TGTGCCAGCACGGAGATTAATTCACCCCTCCACTTT.

The J gene is TRBJ1-3, the V gene TRBV9; no firm D call. Germline V gives CDR1 SGDLS, CDR2 YYNGEE. V lost 0 bases and J 2 bases, leaving 9 bases between the germline ends. The CDR3 totals 15 residues. CDR3 sequence: CASSVGALPGNTIYF. The CDR3 bases are TGTGCCAGCAGCGTAGGAGCGCTTCCTGGAAACACCATATATTTT.

The chain links TRBV5-1 to TRBJ2-5; TRBD1 matches at 9 bases. J was trimmed by 5 bases and V by 4 bases; bases with no gene match: 12. CDR1 and CDR2 (germline): SGHRS, YFSETQ. The CDR3 loop spans 16 amino acids. CDR3 sequence: CASSGTGTGRGETQYF. DNA of the CDR3: TGCGCCAGCAGCGGAACCGGGACAGGGAGGGGGGAGACCCAGTACTTC.

The chain joins TRBV9 to TRBJ1-6; D remains ambiguous. The CDR3 is 18 residues long. In germline, CDR1 is SGDLS, CDR2 YYNGEE. V was cut by 0 bases and J by 0 bases, with 13 bases left in between. This CDR3 is CASSVGTSPSSYNSPLHF. In nucleotides, the CDR3 is TGTGCCAGCAGCGTAGGAACCTCCCCTAGCTCCTATAATTCACCCCTCCACTTT. Complete variable domain (other parts from reference TRBV9 and TRBJ1-6): DSGVTQTPKHLITATGQRVTLRCSPRSGDLSVYWYQQSLDQGLQFLIQYYNGEERAKGNILERFSAQQFPDLHSELNLSSLELGDSALYFCASSVGTSPSSYNSPLHFGNGTRLTVT.

J is TRBJ1-2 and V is TRBV5-6; 9 bases align to TRBD1. CDR1 SGHDT and CDR2 YYEEEE come from the germline V gene. V was clipped by 4 bases and J by 4 bases; unmatched bases: 2. The CDR3 length is 13 residues. The CDR3 here is CASSPTGGYGYTF. CDR3 sequence (DNA): TGTGCCAGCAGCCCGACAGGGGGCTATGGCTACACCTTC.

The J gene is TRBJ1-4, the V gene TRBV4-1, with D unclear. Germline V gene sequence: CDR1 MGHRA, CDR2 YSYEKL. CDR3 length: 16 amino acids. V was shortened by 0 bases and J by 8 bases, with 16 bases between the two germline ends. Written as DNA, the CDR3 is TGCGCCAGCAGCCAAGATGTCGGGTTTTTAGACGAAAAACTGTTTTTT. Protein: CASSQDVGFLDEKLFF.

The chain has TRBV2 and TRBJ2-7, with D possibly matching TRBD2 (5 bases). V was trimmed by 3 bases and J by 4 bases, leaving 7 bases between them. Per the germline V gene, CDR1 is SNHLY and CDR2 is FYNNEI. There are 12 residues in the CDR3. CDR3 nucleotide sequence: TGTGCCAGCAGTGATTCGGGGTACGAGCAGTACTTC. Amino acid sequence: CASSDSGYEQYF.

The rearrangement joins TRBV4-2 to TRBJ1-4; D perhaps matches TRBD1 (6 bases). CDR1 and CDR2 (germline): LGHNA, YNFKEQ. The CDR3 has 18 amino acids. V dropped 7 bases and J dropped 0 bases, with 21 bases sitting between them. CDR3 in DNA: TGTGCCAGCACCCTAAACCGCCAGGGGACGTCAACTAATGAAAAACTGTTTTTT. Encoded protein: CASTLNRQGTSTNEKLFF.

This chain joins TRBV11-3 and TRBJ2-2, with 7 bases lining up with TRBD1. V lost 4 bases, J lost 4 bases, and 9 bases stayed unmatched. Germline V CDR1 and CDR2: SGHNT, YENEEA. The CDR3 totals 16 residues. CDR3 coding DNA: TGTGCCAGCAGCTCAAGACAGGGATGGAGCACCGGGGAGCTGTTTTTT. This codes for CASSSRQGWSTGELFF.

The J gene is TRBJ1-1, the V gene TRBV13; D not certain. V lost 1 base to trimming and J lost 1 base, with 7 bases between them. Germline V gene data show CDR1 as PRHDT and CDR2 as FYEKMQ (reference sequence). The CDR3 covers 14 residues. Here the CDR3 reads CASSLVSGNTEAFF. CDR3 bases: TGTGCCAGCAGCTTAGTCTCCGGGAACACTGAAGCTTTCTTT. The full variable domain, completed using reference TRBV13 and TRBJ1-1, is AAGVIQSPRHLIKEKRETATLKCYPIPRHDTVYWYQQGPGQDPQFLISFYEKMQSDKGSIPDRFSAQQFSDYHSELNMSSLELGDSALYFCASSLVSGNTEAFFGQGTRLTVV.

This chain links TRBV30 with TRBJ2-1, with D maybe TRBD2 (6 bases). In germline, CDR1 is GTSNPN, CDR2 SVGIG (reference sequence). Between the trimmed V and J ends, which lost 5 bases and 15 bases, there was a span of 17 bases. The length of the CDR3 is 11 residues. In DNA form, the CDR3 reads TGTGCCTGGGGGGACTTGCATTTTAGGTTCTTC. This sequence encodes CAWGDLHFRFF.

The CDR3 loop is CASSLWGHEAFF. The CDR3 nucleotides read TGTGCCAGCAGCTTATGGGGCCATGAAGCTTTCTTT. The genes are TRBV7-2 and TRBJ1-1; tentative D call: TRBD1 (5 bases). The V gene lost 2 bases and the J gene lost 7 bases, with 8 bases spanning the gap. This CDR3 is 12 amino acids long. Germline V lookup: CDR1 SGHTA, CDR2 FQGNSA. Complete variable domain (other parts from reference TRBV7-2 and TRBJ1-1): GAGVSQSPSNKVTEKGKDVELRCDPISGHTALYWYRQSLGQGLEFLIYFQGNSAPDKSGLPSDRFSAERTGGSVSTLTIQRTQQEDSAVYLCASSLWGHEAFFGQGTRLTVV.

The gene calls are TRBV28 and TRBJ2-7; no reliable D call. The V end was cut by 8 bases, the J end by 2 bases, with 16 bases between. CDR1 MDHEN and CDR2 SYDVKM come from the germline V gene. The CDR3 is 14 amino acids. Written as DNA, the CDR3 is TGTGCCAGCCGACGCCTGGATGGAGCCTACGAGCAGTACTTC. Its protein product is CASRRLDGAYEQYF.

The chain joins TRBV4-3 to TRBJ2-3; 10 bases map to TRBD2. CDR1 and CDR2 (germline): LGHNA, YSLEER. V was clipped by 5 bases and J by 5 bases; unmatched bases: 4. The CDR3 is 14 amino acids. CDR3 sequence: CASSTGLAVDTQYF. The CDR3 DNA sequence: TGCGCCAGCAGCACTGGACTAGCGGTAGATACGCAGTATTTT.

The V and J genes are TRBV11-2 and TRBJ2-2; D not resolved. The CDR3 is 14 residues long. Trimming pared 5 bases from V and 5 bases from J, leaving 12 bases between. Germline-derived CDR1 and CDR2 are SGHAT and FQNNGV. CDR3: CASSEEILTGELFF. The CDR3 DNA follows: TGTGCCAGCAGCGAAGAGATCCTAACCGGGGAGCTGTTTTTT.

This chain joins TRBV9 and TRBJ2-3, with D possibly matching TRBD2 (6 bases). Trimming removed 2 bases at V and 3 bases at J, with 10 bases between. CDR3 length: 14 residues. Germline V gene sequence: CDR1 SGDLS, CDR2 YYNGEE. CDR3 nucleotide sequence: TGTGCCAGCAGCGTCGGGGCGGGAACAGATACGCAGTATTTT. As protein: CASSVGAGTDTQYF.

The genes are TRBV28 and TRBJ2-1; TRBD2 agrees at 14 bases. This CDR3 region has 15 residues. Germline V CDR1 and CDR2: MDHEN, SYDVKM. V gave up 2 bases and J gave up 10 bases; unmatched junction bases: 4. The CDR3 spells CASSLGTSGGGEQFF. The CDR3 DNA sequence: TGTGCCAGCAGTTTAGGGACTAGCGGGGGCGGGGAGCAGTTCTTC.

This chain connects TRBV5-1 to TRBJ2-1; D gene uncertain. This CDR3 region has 16 residues. V dropped 0 bases and J dropped 3 bases, with 13 bases sitting between them. CDR1 is SGHRS, CDR2 YFSETQ, per germline. CDR3 bases: TGCGCCAGCAGCTTGGAAGGTAACTATTACTACAATGAGCAGTTCTTC. Protein sequence: CASSLEGNYYYNEQFF.

The chain links TRBV27 to TRBJ2-2; 7 nucleotides line up with TRBD1. This CDR3 comprises 15 residues. Trimming took 6 bases from V and 6 from J; bases not matched to a gene: 10. CDR1 and CDR2 from the germline V gene are MNHEY and SMNVEV (reference sequence). CDR3 in DNA: TGTGCCAGCAGCTGGGGACAGAACAGTCCCGGGGAGCTGTTTTTT. It codes for CASSWGQNSPGELFF.

This chain uses TRBV10-1 with TRBJ2-3; TRBD1 aligns across 9 bases. The CDR3 covers 15 residues. The V and J ends lost 2 bases and 5 bases, in that order; junction bases with no gene match: 5. CDR1 is WNHNN, CDR2 SYGVQD, per germline (reference sequence). The CDR3 DNA follows: TGCGCCAGCAGTGAGACAGGGGGCTTCAAAGATACGCAGTATTTT. Translated: CASSETGGFKDTQYF.

This sequence joins TRBV7-9 and TRBJ2-7, with 10 bases matching TRBD1. After removal of 4 bases from V and 3 bases from J, the junction contained 12 bases not matched to a gene. In germline, CDR1 is SEHNR, CDR2 FQNEAQ (reference sequence). The CDR3 length is 17 residues. Written as DNA, the CDR3 is TGTGCCAGCAGCTCCAAAGCCGGGACAGGGGTTCTCTACGAGCAGTACTTC. It yields the protein CASSSKAGTGVLYEQYF.

The chain uses TRBV5-1 and TRBJ2-3, with D possibly being TRBD1 (6 bases). This CDR3 has 14 amino acids. Between the trimmed V and J ends, which lost 5 bases and 6 bases, there was a span of 16 bases. Germline loops: CDR1 SGHRS, CDR2 YFSETQ. The CDR3 nucleotides are TGCGCCAGCAGATATGACTACAGGGCCGATACGCAGTATTTT. It codes for CASRYDYRADTQYF. The variable domain in full, with the rest retrieved from reference TRBV5-1 and TRBJ2-3, is KAGVTQTPRYLIKTRGQQVTLSCSPISGHRSVSWYQQTPGQGLQFLFEYFSETQRNKGNFPGRFSGRQFSNSRSEMNVSTLELGDSALYLCASRYDYRADTQYFGPGTRLTVL.

The rearrangement joins TRBV28 to TRBJ2-7; the match to TRBD1 covers 9 bases. V lost 7 bases to trimming and J lost 4 bases; unmatched junction nucleotides: 14. The CDR3 has 16 amino acids. Per the germline V gene, CDR1 is MDHEN and CDR2 is SYDVKM. CDR3 region: CASTILPGQGTYEQYF. DNA of the CDR3: TGTGCCAGCACCATACTACCGGGACAGGGTACATACGAGCAGTACTTC. Looking up the rest from reference TRBV28 and TRBJ2-7 gives the full variable domain: DVKVTQSSRYLVKRTGEKVFLECVQDMDHENMFWYRQDPGLGLRLIYFSYDVKMKEKGDIPEGYSVSREKKERFSLILESASTNQTSMYLCASTILPGQGTYEQYFGPGTRLTVT.

V and J are TRBV7-6 and TRBJ2-3; 11 nucleotides match TRBD2. The germline gives CDR1 SGHVS, CDR2 FNYEAQ. The V gene end was trimmed by 3 bases and the J gene end by 6 bases; junction bases not matched to a gene: 11. This CDR3 spans 17 amino acids. The CDR3 region is CASSFDSGGAWVDTQYF. CDR3 bases: TGTGCCAGCAGCTTCGATAGCGGGGGGGCATGGGTCGATACGCAGTATTTT.